This entry is about one T cell receptor (beta chain). The data were taken from a study of T cell changes during pregnancy in multiple sclerosis. From germline, CDR1 is MGHRA and CDR2 YSYEKL. Unmatched junction bases numbered 9, after V lost 0 bases and J lost 9 bases. This CDR3 has 17 amino acids. Assay: immunoSEQ multiplex PCR; the TCRdb copy retains only in-frame clones and omits some. This sample yields 90,000 or so clones, of which around 90% are seen a single time; around 3.4% belongs to the top ten. The V and J genes are TRBV4-1 and TRBJ1-6; 9 bases are shared with TRBD1. This receptor was identified in a female donor in good health, serving as a control in a pregnancy study. Some clones in this sample may be carry-over from other donors' samples. The starting material was PBMCs, obtained in the first trimester of pregnancy. The CDR3 DNA reads TGCGCCAGCAGCCAAGAATCTGTGGGACAGGGTTCTTCACCCCTCCACTTT. Protein product: CASSQESVGQGSSPLHF.